The present entry profiles one T cell receptor (beta chain) with its context. PCR was performed using 60 Vbeta and 13 Jbeta primers. Libraries were prepared by immunoSEQ multiplex PCR; TCRdb keeps only in-frame clonotypes and omits some of them. The sample consists of 110,000 or so clones, approximately 80% of them appearing once. This entry is derived from a study of cytomegalovirus exposure and HLA in healthy donors. The CDR3 contains 15 residues. Germline V gene data show CDR1 as ENHRY and CDR2 as SYGVKD. Trimming took off 8 bases at V and 4 bases at J, with 20 bases between the two ends. This clonotype originated in a middle-aged man in good health and CMV-seropositive. J is TRBJ1-2 and V is TRBV10-3; D possibly corresponds to TRBD1 (5 bases). The sample comprised PBMCs. The DNA of the CDR3 is TGTGCCATCCGCTCAGCAGGGCCGACTAGCTATGGCTACACCTTC. Encoded protein: CAIRSAGPTSYGYTF.